Listed here are 9 T cell receptor beta chains from one sample, sequenced in a study of post-analysis software for immune sequencing data. Unique molecular identifiers tagged the TCR beta cDNA libraries. From the PCR reads, TCRdb called clonotypes with MiXCR, one entry per CDR3 protein. The sample carries hundreds of thousands of distinct CDR3 sequences, about 32% recorded once. Whole-study findings and limits: Controls showed lower frequencies than patients for 5 or 6 TRBV segments, and TRBV5-6, TRBV5-1 and TRBV20-1 were among these.

No cognate antigen is known for these TCRs. Sequenced: blood. These receptors came from a girl aged 10-17 years with multiple sclerosis.

This clonotype was detected only a few times. This chain links TRBV7-2 with TRBJ1-2; D is uncertain. Germline CDR1 reads SGHTA; CDR2 reads FQGNSA. CDR3 length: 13 residues. Trimming removed 2 bases from V and 3 bases from J, with 7 bases in between. The CDR3 reads CASSLNSYYGYTF. The CDR3 nucleotides read TGTGCCAGCAGCTTAAACAGCTACTATGGCTACACCTTC. Complete variable domain (other parts from reference TRBV7-2 and TRBJ1-2): GAGVSQSPSNKVTEKGKDVELRCDPISGHTALYWYRQSLGQGLEFLIYFQGNSAPDKSGLPSDRFSAERTGGSVSTLTIQRTQQEDSAVYLCASSLNSYYGYTFGSGTRLTVV.

This chain links TRBV2 with TRBJ2-3; weak D call: TRBD2 (6 bases). In germline, CDR1 is SNHLY, CDR2 FYNNEI. V was trimmed by 6 bases and J by 1 base, leaving 11 bases between them. The length of the CDR3 is 14 residues. The CDR3 spells CASSTGLRTDTQYF. CDR3 DNA sequence: TGTGCCAGCAGCACGGGACTGCGCACAGATACGCAGTATTTT.

J is TRBJ1-4 and V is TRBV6-1; a weak D match, TRBD1 (6 bases). Germline V gene sequence: CDR1 MNHNS, CDR2 SASEGT. CDR3 length: 14 amino acids. V was pared by 8 bases and J by 5 bases, with 15 bases between. Here the CDR3 DNA reads TGTGCCAGCCGGACAGCGGGACCAAATGAAAAACTGTTTTTT. Translating it yields CASRTAGPNEKLFF.

This sequence joins TRBV11-1 and TRBJ1-1, with a tentative D call TRBD1 (5 bases). This CDR3 has 16 amino acids. Trimming removed 5 bases from V and 0 bases from J, with 16 bases in between. Germline V gene sequence: CDR1 SGHAT, CDR2 FQDESV (reference sequence). The CDR3 here is CASSPGTAGMNTEAFF. CDR3 coding DNA: TGTGCCAGCAGCCCCGGGACGGCGGGGATGAACACTGAAGCTTTCTTT.

The chain uses TRBV7-2 and TRBJ1-5; D perhaps matches TRBD1 (5 bases). This CDR3 is 15 amino acids long. The germline gives CDR1 SGHTA, CDR2 FQGNSA. Trimming cost V 5 bases and J 1 base, with 12 bases left between them. CDR3 DNA: TGTGCCAGCAGCCCGCGACGGGGGAGCAATCAGCCCCAGCATTTT. As protein: CASSPRRGSNQPQHF.

The J gene is TRBJ1-2, the V gene TRBV7-9; D is unclear. The V end was cut by 5 bases, the J end by 8 bases, with 15 bases between. The CDR3 runs to 13 residues. Germline V gene data show CDR1 as SEHNR and CDR2 as FQNEAQ (reference sequence). The CDR3 DNA sequence: TGTGCCAGCAGCGCCCAACTTTCTGGAGGCTACACCTTC. It yields the protein CASSAQLSGGYTF.

This clonotype was recorded many times. This sequence joins TRBV3-1 and TRBJ2-7; D might be TRBD1 or TRBD2, each matching 5 bases. Trimming left V 0 bases short and J 5 bases short, with 14 bases between. Germline values: CDR1 LGHDT, CDR2 YNNKEL (reference sequence). The CDR3 is 15 residues long. The CDR3 DNA sequence: TGTGCCAGCAGCCAAGAAAATCCGGGGCCGGACGAGCAGTACTTC. Translating it yields CASSQENPGPDEQYF.

The table lists this clonotype with a few counts. The chain combines TRBV6-1 with TRBJ2-1; tentatively, D is TRBD2 (5 bases). V lost 6 bases, J lost 15 bases, and 18 bases lay in between. The CDR3 totals 12 residues. The germline V gene has CDR1 MNHNS and CDR2 SASEGT. The chain's CDR3 is CASRETSLGLFF. Here the CDR3 DNA reads TGTGCCAGCAGGGAAACTAGTTTAGGTCTGTTCTTC.

The chain uses TRBV5-1 and TRBJ2-5; TRBD2 agrees at 10 bases. The CDR3 length is 13 residues. V lost 4 bases to trimming and J lost 5 bases; unmatched junction nucleotides: 2. CDR1 SGHRS and CDR2 YFSETQ come from the germline V gene. The CDR3 DNA follows: TGCGCCAGCAGCATTAGCGGGGGGGAGACCCAGTACTTC. Translation: CASSISGGETQYF.